The rows below give T cell receptor beta chains drawn from one sample of a study of blood T cell repertoires in COVID-19. Sequencing used immunoSEQ multiplex PCR; TCRdb keeps in-frame clones, though not all of them. The table lists approximately 150,000 clones, 87% of them singletons. The sequencing sample was made of peripheral blood. The receptors shown here come from a woman aged 45 to 65 with active or convalescent COVID-19. CDR3s include the opening cysteine and the closing phenylalanine or tryptophan. A D gene is named only where the DNA matches it firmly. Some rows have no size entry. The others give once, few or many, or a class for an expanded clone.

J gene | V gene | clone size | D gene | CDR3 DNA | CDR3 protein
TRBJ2-3 | TRBV27 | - | - | TGTGCCAGCAGTCGACAGCTTAGCACAGATACGCAGTATTTT | CASSRQLSTDTQYF
TRBJ2-6 | TRBV19 | - | TRBD1 | TGTGCCAGTAGTATGGGACAGGGGGCAATTGGGGCCAACGTCCTGACTTTC | CASSMGQGAIGANVLTF
TRBJ1-2 | TRBV5-6 | - | - | TGTGCCAGCAGCTTGGGATCAGGTGGCTACACCTTC | CASSLGSGGYTF
TRBJ2-7 | TRBV12-3/TRBV12-4 | once | - | TGTGCCAGCAGCCCCCCCGGTCGAGACGAGCAGTACTTC | CASSPPGRDEQYF
TRBJ1-1 | TRBV6-2/TRBV6-3 | - | TRBD1 | TGTGCCAGCAGCCTAAGACAGGGGTACACTGAAGCTTTCTTT | CASSLRQGYTEAFF
TRBJ2-3 | TRBV4-2 | - | TRBD2 | TGTGCCAGCAGCCAAGTGCGGGGGGGGTTCGATACGCAGTATTTT | CASSQVRGGFDTQYF
TRBJ1-2 | TRBV19 | - | TRBD1 | TGTGCCAGTAGTATAGCAGTGGACAGGGGAGTAGATGGCTACACCTTC | CASSIAVDRGVDGYTF
TRBJ2-7 | TRBV5-1 | - | TRBD1 | TGCGCCAGCAGCCCAGAGACAGGGGGCATTGGCGAGCAGTACTTC | CASSPETGGIGEQYF
TRBJ2-7 | TRBV6-2/TRBV6-3 | - | TRBD2 | TGTGCCAGCAGTTACTCGACTAGCGGGGGCAGCTCCTACGAGCAGTACTTC | CASSYSTSGGSSYEQYF
TRBJ1-1 | TRBV7-2 | - | - | TGTGCCAGCAGCTTTGGCAGGGCCAACACTGAAGCTTTCTTT | CASSFGRANTEAFF
TRBJ1-1 | TRBV6-1 | - | - | TGTGCCAGCAGTCGGACAGATTCAACGAACACTGAAGCTTTCTTT | CASSRTDSTNTEAFF
TRBJ1-4 | TRBV18 | - | - | TGTGCCAGCTCACTTTACAGGGATCCTAATGAAAAACTGTTTTTT | CASSLYRDPNEKLFF
TRBJ1-1 | TRBV4-1 | - | TRBD1 | TGCGCCAGCAGCCTGGGACAGGGGGCTTCTGAAGCTTTCTTT | CASSLGQGASEAFF
TRBJ2-2 | TRBV4-1 | - | - | TGCGCCAGCAGCCAAGTACTCGGGGGGCCGAACACCGGGGAGCTGTTTTTT | CASSQVLGGPNTGELFF
TRBJ2-1 | TRBV20-1 | - | - | TGCAGTGCCCGCGGAGACGCTGAGCAGTTCTTC | CSARGDAEQFF
TRBJ2-7 | TRBV7-8 | - | TRBD2 | TGTGCCAGCAGCTTGACTAGCGGGGGCCTTTCCTACGAGCAGTACTTC | CASSLTSGGLSYEQYF
TRBJ1-6 | TRBV6-5 | few | - | TGTGCCAGCAGCCCAGGATATAATTCACCCCTCCACTTT | CASSPGYNSPLHF
TRBJ2-5 | TRBV6-7 | - | - | TGTGCCAGCAGTTACGGGCGGGATAGGACGGAGACCCAGTACTTC | CASSYGRDRTETQYF
TRBJ1-2 | TRBV3-1/TRBV3-2 | many | - | TGTGCCAGCAGCCAAGCTGACAGGACGGGCTCCTTC | CASSQADRTGSF
TRBJ2-3 | TRBV4-3 | - | - | TGCGCCAGCAGCCAAGAATGGCTAGCGTACCGCACAGATACGCAGTATTTT | CASSQEWLAYRTDTQYF
TRBJ1-1 | TRBV6-5 | - | TRBD1 | TGTGCCAGCAGTCCCGGGACAGGGCCGGGCACTGAAGCTTTCTTT | CASSPGTGPGTEAFF
TRBJ1-4 | TRBV4-3 | - | - | TGCGCCAGCAGCCAAGATCCCATCCATTCTGGGGCGTGGGAAAAACTGTTTTTT | CASSQDPIHSGAWEKLFF
TRBJ2-5 | TRBV28 | - | TRBD2 | TGTGCCAGCAGTTCCCCACTAGCGGGAGGGACGGAGACCCAGTACTTC | CASSSPLAGGTETQYF
TRBJ1-2 | TRBV7-2 | few | TRBD1 | TGTGCCAGCAGCTCCCCCGGGACAGGGTATGGCTACACCTTC | CASSSPGTGYGYTF
TRBJ2-1 | TRBV11-2 | - | TRBD1 | TGTGCCAGCAGCTCTACAGGGGGCTGGAGTAATGAGCAGTTCTTC | CASSSTGGWSNEQFF
TRBJ1-1 | TRBV5-5 | - | - | TGTGCCAGCAGCTTGGTGGTGGAGGGTGCCGCTTTCTTT | CASSLVVEGAAFF
TRBJ1-5 | TRBV30 | - | TRBD1 | TGTGCCTGGGGAGAACAGGGGTACAATCAGCCCCAGCATTTT | CAWGEQGYNQPQHF
TRBJ1-4 | TRBV7-6 | - | TRBD1 | TGTGCCAGCAGCTTAGTACGATTTGGGACAGAGGAAAAACTGTTTTTT | CASSLVRFGTEEKLFF
TRBJ1-2 | TRBV20-1 | - | - | TGCAGTGCTAGGGGCAGCGGAGGCTACACCTTC | CSARGSGGYTF
TRBJ1-2 | TRBV5-4 | - | TRBD1 | TGTGCCAGCAGCTGGGACAGTAATAACTATGGCTACACCTTC | CASSWDSNNYGYTF
TRBJ2-3 | TRBV6-6 | - | TRBD2 | TGTGCCAGCAGCTCGGGGGGAAACACAGATACGCAGTATTTT | CASSSGGNTDTQYF
TRBJ1-5 | TRBV7-2 | - | TRBD1 | TGTGCCAGCAGCTTCCGGACAGGGAACAATCAGCCCCAGCATTTT | CASSFRTGNNQPQHF
TRBJ1-2 | TRBV9 | - | TRBD1 | TGTGCCAGCAGCGTAGAGGCAGGGGGCCCGGATGGCTACACCTTC | CASSVEAGGPDGYTF
TRBJ1-2 | TRBV9 | - | - | TGTGCCAGCAGCGCAGCCTCCAGGGGTAGGTCCACCTTC | CASSAASRGRSTF
TRBJ2-3 | TRBV11-1 | - | TRBD2 | TGTGCCAGCAGCCCCGATTGGGGGGGATCCGCAGATACGCAGTATTTT | CASSPDWGGSADTQYF
TRBJ1-4 | TRBV4-3 | - | TRBD1 | TGCGCCAGCAGCCATTCCTTTTCGACAGGGCGGGGTAGGGAAAAACTGTTTTTT | CASSHSFSTGRGREKLFF
TRBJ2-5 | TRBV5-1 | - | - | TGCGCCAGCAGCTTGCGGGGAGGAGAGACCCAGTACTTC | CASSLRGGETQYF
TRBJ2-1 | TRBV9 | - | TRBD1 | TGTGCCAGCAGCGGGGGACAGGGGGCCTACAATGAGCAGTTCTTC | CASSGGQGAYNEQFF
TRBJ1-2 | TRBV5-8 | - | - | TGTGCCAGCAGCTTGCTTAGGCGGGGAGGCTACACCTTC | CASSLLRRGGYTF
TRBJ2-1 | TRBV11-1 | few | TRBD1 | TGTGCCAGCACCCAAGACAGGGGAGATGAGCAGTTCTTC | CASTQDRGDEQFF
TRBJ2-3 | TRBV9 | - | - | TGTGCCAGCAGCCGCGGACCGGGGGGCACAGATACGCAGTATTTT | CASSRGPGGTDTQYF